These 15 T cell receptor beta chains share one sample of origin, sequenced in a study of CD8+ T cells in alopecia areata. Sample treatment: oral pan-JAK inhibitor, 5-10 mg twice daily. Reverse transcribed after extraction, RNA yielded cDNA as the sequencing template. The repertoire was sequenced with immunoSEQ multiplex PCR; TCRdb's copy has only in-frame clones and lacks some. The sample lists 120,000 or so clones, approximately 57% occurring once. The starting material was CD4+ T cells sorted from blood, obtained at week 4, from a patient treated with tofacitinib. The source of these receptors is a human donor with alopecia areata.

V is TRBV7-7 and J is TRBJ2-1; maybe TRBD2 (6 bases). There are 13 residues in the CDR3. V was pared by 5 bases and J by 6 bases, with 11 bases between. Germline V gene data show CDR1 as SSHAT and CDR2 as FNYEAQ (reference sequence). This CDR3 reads CASSTDYGNEQFF. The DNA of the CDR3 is TGTGCCAGCAGCACGGACTACGGCAATGAGCAGTTCTTC.

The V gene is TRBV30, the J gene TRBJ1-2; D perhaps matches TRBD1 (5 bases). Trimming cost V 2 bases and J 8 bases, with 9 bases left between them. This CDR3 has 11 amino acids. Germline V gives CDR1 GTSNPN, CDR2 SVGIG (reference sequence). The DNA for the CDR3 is TGTGCCTGGAGTCTTAGGGGAGGCTACACCTTC. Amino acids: CAWSLRGGYTF.

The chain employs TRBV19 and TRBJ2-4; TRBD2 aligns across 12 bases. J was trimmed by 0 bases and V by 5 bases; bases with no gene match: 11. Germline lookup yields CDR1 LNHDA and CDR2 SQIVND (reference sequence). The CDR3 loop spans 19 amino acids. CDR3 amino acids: CASSFAGTSGLLAKNIQYF. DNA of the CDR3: TGTGCCAGTAGTTTCGCCGGGACTAGCGGGCTACTAGCCAAAAACATTCAGTACTTC.

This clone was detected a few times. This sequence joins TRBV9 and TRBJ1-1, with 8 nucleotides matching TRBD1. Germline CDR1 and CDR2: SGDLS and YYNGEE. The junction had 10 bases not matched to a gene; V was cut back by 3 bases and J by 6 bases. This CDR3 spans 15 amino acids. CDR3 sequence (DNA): TGTGCCAGCAGCGCAATAAATGGACAGGGCTCTGAAGCTTTCTTT. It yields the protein CASSAINGQGSEAFF.

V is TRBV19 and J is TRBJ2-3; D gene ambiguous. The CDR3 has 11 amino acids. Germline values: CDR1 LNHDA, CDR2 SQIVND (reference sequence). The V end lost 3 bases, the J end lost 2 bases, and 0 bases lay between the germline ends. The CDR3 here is CASSITDTQYF. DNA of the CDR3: TGTGCCAGTAGTATCACAGATACGCAGTATTTT.

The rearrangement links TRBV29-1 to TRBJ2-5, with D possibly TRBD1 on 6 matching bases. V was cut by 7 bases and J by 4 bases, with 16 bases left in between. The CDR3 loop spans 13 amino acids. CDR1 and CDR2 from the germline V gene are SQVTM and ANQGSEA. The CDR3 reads CSASTGSGETQYF. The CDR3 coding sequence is TGCAGCGCATCTACAGGGTCGGGAGAGACCCAGTACTTC.

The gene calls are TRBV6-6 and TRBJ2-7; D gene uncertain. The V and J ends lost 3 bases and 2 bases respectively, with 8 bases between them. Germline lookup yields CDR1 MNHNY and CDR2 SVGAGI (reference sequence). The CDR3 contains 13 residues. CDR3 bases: TGTGCCAGCAGTTATCGCAACACCTACGAGCAGTACTTC. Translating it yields CASSYRNTYEQYF.

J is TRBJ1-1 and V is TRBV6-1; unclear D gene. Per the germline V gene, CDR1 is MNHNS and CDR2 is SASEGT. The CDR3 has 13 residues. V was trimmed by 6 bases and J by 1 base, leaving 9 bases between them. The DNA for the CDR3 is TGTGCCAGCAGGGTAGAAGCGAACACTGAAGCTTTCTTT. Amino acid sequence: CASRVEANTEAFF.

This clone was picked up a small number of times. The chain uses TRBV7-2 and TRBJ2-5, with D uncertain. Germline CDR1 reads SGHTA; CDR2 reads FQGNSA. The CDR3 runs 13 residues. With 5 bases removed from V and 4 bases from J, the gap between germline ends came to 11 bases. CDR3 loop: CASSVGEAETQYF. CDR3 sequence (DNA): TGTGCCAGCAGCGTAGGAGAGGCAGAGACCCAGTACTTC.

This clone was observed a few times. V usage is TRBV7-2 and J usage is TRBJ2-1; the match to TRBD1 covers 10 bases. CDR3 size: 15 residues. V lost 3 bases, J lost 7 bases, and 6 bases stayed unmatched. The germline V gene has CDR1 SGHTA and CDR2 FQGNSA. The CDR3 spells CASSLQGTGVNEQFF. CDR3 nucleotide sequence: TGTGCCAGCAGCTTGCAGGGGACAGGGGTAAATGAGCAGTTCTTC. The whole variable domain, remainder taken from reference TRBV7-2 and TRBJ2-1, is GAGVSQSPSNKVTEKGKDVELRCDPISGHTALYWYRQSLGQGLEFLIYFQGNSAPDKSGLPSDRFSAERTGGSVSTLTIQRTQQEDSAVYLCASSLQGTGVNEQFFGPGTRLTVL.

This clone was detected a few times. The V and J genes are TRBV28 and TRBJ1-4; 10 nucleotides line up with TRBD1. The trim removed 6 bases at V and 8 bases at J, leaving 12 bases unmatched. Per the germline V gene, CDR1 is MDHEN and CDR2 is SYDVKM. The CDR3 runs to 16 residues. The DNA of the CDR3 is TGTGCCAGCAGCCCCCGGTATGGGACAGGGGTGGAAAAACTGTTTTTT. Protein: CASSPRYGTGVEKLFF.

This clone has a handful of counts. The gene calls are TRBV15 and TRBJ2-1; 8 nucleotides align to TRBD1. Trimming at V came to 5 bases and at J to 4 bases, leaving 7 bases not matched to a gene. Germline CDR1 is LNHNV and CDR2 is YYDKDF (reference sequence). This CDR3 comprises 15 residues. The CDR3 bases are TGTGCCACCAGCGTGGACAGGGTGGGTTACAATGAGCAGTTCTTC. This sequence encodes CATSVDRVGYNEQFF.

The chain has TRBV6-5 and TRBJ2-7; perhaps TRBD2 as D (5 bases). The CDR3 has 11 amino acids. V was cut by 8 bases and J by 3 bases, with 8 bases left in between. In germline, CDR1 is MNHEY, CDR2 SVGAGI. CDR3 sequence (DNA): TGTGCCAGCTTGGGAGACTACGAGCAGTACTTC. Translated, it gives CASLGDYEQYF.

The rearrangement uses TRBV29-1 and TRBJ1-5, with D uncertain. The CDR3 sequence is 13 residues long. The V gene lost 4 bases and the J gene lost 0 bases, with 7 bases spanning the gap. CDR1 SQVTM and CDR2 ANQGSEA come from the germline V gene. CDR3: CSVADNSNQPQHF. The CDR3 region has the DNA TGCAGCGTTGCGGATAATAGCAATCAGCCCCAGCATTTT.

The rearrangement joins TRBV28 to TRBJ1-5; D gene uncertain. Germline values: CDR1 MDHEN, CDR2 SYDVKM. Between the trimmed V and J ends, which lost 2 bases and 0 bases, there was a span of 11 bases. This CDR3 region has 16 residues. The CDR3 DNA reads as TGTGCCAGCAGTTTAGGCTCGTTCGTTAGCAATCAGCCCCAGCATTTT. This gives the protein CASSLGSFVSNQPQHF.